This T cell receptor (beta chain) derives from a study of CD8+ T cells in alopecia areata. The wider study: For the treated group, dosing was oral tofacitinib at 5 to 10 mg twice daily.

Extraction of RNA preceded its reverse transcription into cDNA, which served as the sequencing template. The table came from immunoSEQ multiplex PCR; TCRdb's copy has only in-frame clones and leaves some out. The table records 75,000 to 100,000 clones, about 70% of them present only once. A word on this clone: Its target is unknown.

Treatment described: oral pan-JAK inhibitor, 5-10 mg twice daily. Punch biopsies of lesional scalp, plus peripheral blood, were taken from alopecia areata patients. Overall study results and limits: Persistence during tofacitinib was seen for many expanded lesional clones in scalp and blood.

The CDR3 consists of 17 residues. CDR1 is SGHVS, CDR2 FNYEAQ, per germline. The V gene end was trimmed by 4 bases and the J gene end by 6 bases; junction bases not matched to a gene: 8. This specimen was CD8+ T cells sorted from blood, taken at approximately week 45, from a patient treated with tofacitinib. This TCR was sampled from a human donor with alopecia areata. The V and J genes are TRBV7-6 and TRBJ1-6, with TRBD1 identical over 11 bases. CDR3 sequence reads: CASSSTSGTGGNSPLHF. The CDR3 DNA sequence: TGTGCCAGCAGCTCCACCTCCGGGACAGGGGGTAATTCACCCCTCCACTTT.